This TCR beta chain emerged from a study of Ad26.COV2.S vaccination and SARS-CoV-2 variants. Overall study results and limits: Vaccine recipients surpassed placebo recipients in spike-specific TCR breadth. Marked by substantial breadth, spike-specific CD8+ and CD4+ T cell responses were reportedly seen after vaccination.

Only in-frame clones appear in the TCRdb table, and some are missing; sequencing was by immunoSEQ multiplex PCR. The sample contains roughly 380,000 clones, about 90% of which appear only once. There are 12 residues in the CDR3. Germline V lookup: CDR1 SGHDN, CDR2 FVKESK. Trimming removed 8 bases at V and 2 bases at J, with 9 bases between. Points on this clone: What it recognizes is unknown.

This receptor was obtained from a human donor who had recovered from COVID-19. Here the sequenced sample was peripheral blood, taken after recovery from COVID-19. The chain combines TRBV14 with TRBJ1-1; D is unresolved. The CDR3 DNA is TGTGCCAGCGCGAAGATCAACACTGAAGCTTTCTTT. Translated: CASAKINTEAFF.